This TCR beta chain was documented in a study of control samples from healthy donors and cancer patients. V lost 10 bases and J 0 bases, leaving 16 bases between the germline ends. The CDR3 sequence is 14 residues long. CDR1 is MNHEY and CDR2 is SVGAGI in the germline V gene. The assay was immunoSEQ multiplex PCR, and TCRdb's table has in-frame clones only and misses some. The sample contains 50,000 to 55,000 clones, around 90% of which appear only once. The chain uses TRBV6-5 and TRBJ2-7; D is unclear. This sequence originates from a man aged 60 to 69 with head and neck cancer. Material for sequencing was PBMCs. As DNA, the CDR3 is TGTGCCACAAAAATGGGAAGAAGCTCCTACGAGCAGTACTTC. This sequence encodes CATKMGRSSYEQYF.